This T cell receptor (beta chain) appears in the sequencing data of a study of identical twins. Whole-study results and caveats: In monozygotic twins, models underestimated the sharing of out-of-frame TCR alpha.

With 0 bases removed from V and 4 bases from J, the gap between germline ends came to 7 bases. The CDR3 totals 13 residues. CDR1 is DFQATT, CDR2 SNEGSKA, per germline (reference sequence). Each CDR3 protein is one row after TCRdb ran MiXCR on the 5' RACE reads. Among about 720,000 distinct CDR3 sequences listed, 18% were seen once. Details on this clonotype: No antigen is known for it.

This sample was shared with a second study, whose subject was T cells expressing NK-cell markers.

Sequencing used PBMCs. The rearrangement joins TRBV20-1 to TRBJ2-1, with D uncertain. The receptor was derived from a woman in her late teens or twenties in good health. CDR3: CSARDTAYNEQFF. In DNA, the CDR3 is TGCAGTGCTAGAGATACAGCTTACAATGAGCAGTTCTTC.